One sample yielded the 30 T cell receptor beta chains listed below, sequenced in a study of blood T cell repertoires in COVID-19. Data came from immunoSEQ multiplex PCR; TCRdb stores just in-frame clones and leaves some out. The sample records some 430,000 clones, around 90% being singletons. What was sequenced was PBMCs or T cells enriched from blood (not recorded which). The receptors come from a man aged 18 to 29 who had recovered from COVID-19.

The chain links TRBV6-5 to TRBJ1-2; D call uncertain. There are 13 residues in the CDR3. The V gene lost 6 bases and the J gene lost 6 bases, with 14 bases spanning the gap. The V gene's germline CDR1 is MNHEY and CDR2 SVGAGI. The CDR3: CASSLSSVDGYTF. The CDR3 DNA follows: TGTGCCAGCAGCCTTTCATCGGTGGATGGCTACACCTTC.

The chain recombines TRBV2 with TRBJ1-3; D gene uncertain. Trimming left V 7 bases short and J 0 bases short, with 13 bases between. The germline V gene has CDR1 SNHLY and CDR2 FYNNEI. This CDR3 comprises 15 residues. This chain's CDR3 is CASTIAENSGNTIYF. The CDR3 bases are TGTGCCAGCACTATCGCTGAAAACTCTGGAAACACCATATATTTT.

V and J are TRBV2 and TRBJ1-2, with a possible D match to TRBD1 (6 bases). There are 15 residues in the CDR3. V lost 0 bases to trimming and J lost 4 bases, with 12 bases between them. The germline V gene has CDR1 SNHLY and CDR2 FYNNEI. The CDR3 DNA reads TGTGCCAGCAGTGAAGCGAGGGGGATGAGCTATGGCTACACCTTC. Its protein is CASSEARGMSYGYTF.

The J gene is TRBJ1-1, the V gene TRBV4-1, with 7 bases identical to TRBD1. There are 15 residues in the CDR3. CDR1 and CDR2 from the germline V gene are MGHRA and YSYEKL. J lost 0 bases, V lost 2 bases, and 3 bases had no gene match. The CDR3 loop is CASSQMTGLNTEAFF. The DNA of the CDR3 is TGCGCCAGCAGCCAAATGACAGGGTTGAACACTGAAGCTTTCTTT.

The chain joins TRBV9 to TRBJ1-2; D is perhaps TRBD1 (5 bases). The length of the CDR3 is 14 residues. Deletions cut 4 bases from V and 2 bases from J, with 12 bases between. The germline V gene has CDR1 SGDLS and CDR2 YYNGEE. The CDR3 here is CASSPVGGNYGYTF. CDR3 sequence (DNA): TGTGCCAGCAGCCCCGTCGGGGGGAACTATGGCTACACCTTC.

This clone appeared once. The V call is TRBV12-3 or TRBV12-4, the J call TRBJ2-7, with no clear D. V dropped 6 bases and J dropped 2 bases, with 5 bases sitting between them. The CDR3 runs to 11 residues. The CDR3 loop is CASSGTYEQYF. The CDR3 nucleotides read TGTGCCAGCAGCGGTACCTACGAGCAGTACTTC.

The rearrangement joins TRBV29-1 to TRBJ2-1; 14 positions match TRBD2. The V and J ends lost 7 bases and 10 bases, in that order; junction bases with no gene match: 9. The CDR3 loop spans 14 amino acids. CDR1 and CDR2 from the germline V gene are SQVTM and ANQGSEA. The CDR3 DNA reads TGCAGCGGAGTGGGACTAGCGGGAGTATACGAGCAGTTCTTC. It codes for CSGVGLAGVYEQFF.

The chain couples TRBV9 to TRBJ1-2; the D gene is possibly TRBD1 (6 bases). V was cut by 3 bases and J by 8 bases, with 11 bases left in between. Germline-derived CDR1 and CDR2 are SGDLS and YYNGEE. This CDR3 is 12 amino acids long. CDR3 DNA sequence: TGTGCCAGCAGCGGCGTGGGGGCGGGCTACACCTTC. Residues: CASSGVGAGYTF.

This clone was observed a single time. In nucleotides, the CDR3 is TGTGCCAGCAGCTTAGGGAGGGGAGGACATCACGAGCAGTACTTC. It yields the protein CASSLGRGGHHEQYF. J is TRBJ2-7 and V is TRBV7-9; maybe TRBD2 (6 bases). Trimming cost V 1 base and J 5 bases, with 15 bases left between them. Germline V gene data show CDR1 as SEHNR and CDR2 as FQNEAQ (reference sequence). The CDR3 has 15 amino acids.

The chain carries TRBV28 and TRBJ1-2, with 9 bases aligning to TRBD1. The CDR3 loop spans 15 amino acids. The germline V gene encodes CDR1 MDHEN and CDR2 SYDVKM. With V trimmed by 6 bases and J by 8 bases, 13 bases remained unmatched. CDR3 residues: CASRRPGQGGGGYTF. DNA of the CDR3: TGTGCCAGCAGGCGCCCGGGACAGGGAGGGGGAGGCTACACCTTC.

DNA of the CDR3: TGTGCCAGCAGTTTAGGGAGGAGCAATCAGCCCCAGCATTTT. It codes for CASSLGRSNQPQHF. The chain links TRBV27 to TRBJ1-5; D remains unclear. CDR1 MNHEY and CDR2 SMNVEV come from the germline V gene (reference sequence). The CDR3 runs to 14 residues. The V end was cut by 2 bases, the J end by 1 base, with 6 bases between.

The chain couples TRBV6-1 to TRBJ2-7; 9 bases agree with TRBD1. The CDR3 extends over 14 amino acids. The V and J ends lost 6 bases and 2 bases, in that order; junction bases with no gene match: 5. In germline, CDR1 is MNHNS, CDR2 SASEGT. CDR3 sequence (DNA): TGTGCCAGCAGCCTATGGGACAGGGCCTACGAGCAGTACTTC. It yields the protein CASSLWDRAYEQYF.

The chain uses TRBV19 and TRBJ1-3; TRBD1 might be the D (5 bases). Germline V gene lookup returns CDR1 LNHDA and CDR2 SQIVND (reference sequence). V was clipped by 10 bases and J by 0 bases, with 16 bases between them. The CDR3 has 15 amino acids. The CDR3 sequence is CATNPGGLSGNTIYF. CDR3 in DNA: TGTGCCACGAACCCGGGGGGACTCTCTGGAAACACCATATATTTT.

This chain joins TRBV5-4 and TRBJ2-7; TRBD2 aligns across 11 bases. The CDR3 has 15 residues. Per germline, CDR1 SGHNT and CDR2 YYREEE (reference sequence). V lost 3 bases, J lost 3 bases, and 5 bases stayed unmatched. The CDR3 sequence: CASSSSGRTDYEQYF. CDR3 bases: TGTGCCAGCAGCTCTAGCGGGAGGACAGACTACGAGCAGTACTTC.

The chain is built from TRBV30 and TRBJ1-3, with unresolved D. Trimming stripped 0 bases from V and 0 bases from J, with 6 bases between. Per the germline V gene, CDR1 is GTSNPN and CDR2 is SVGIG (reference sequence). This CDR3 spans 14 amino acids. The CDR3, as DNA: TGTGCCTGGAGTGTACACCTCTCTGGAAACACCATATATTTT. Protein: CAWSVHLSGNTIYF. The variable domain in full, completed from reference TRBV30 and TRBJ1-3, reads SQTIHQWPATLVQPVGSPLSLECTVEGTSNPNLYWYRQAAGRGLQLLFYSVGIGQISSEVPQNLSASRPQDRQFILSSKKLLLSDSGFYLCAWSVHLSGNTIYFGEGSWLTVV.

The chain couples TRBV19 to TRBJ2-7, with D maybe TRBD1 (6 bases). V was trimmed by 1 base and J by 3 bases, leaving 13 bases between them. Germline V lookup: CDR1 LNHDA, CDR2 SQIVND (reference sequence). CDR3 length: 15 residues. CDR3: CASSIAADSSYEQYF. The CDR3 nucleotides are TGTGCCAGTAGTATAGCCGCGGACAGTAGCTACGAGCAGTACTTC.

The V call is TRBV5-1, the J call TRBJ1-2; D is possibly TRBD1 (6 bases). The V gene's germline CDR1 is SGHRS and CDR2 YFSETQ. V was trimmed by 7 bases and J by 2 bases, leaving 12 bases between them. The length of the CDR3 is 13 residues. CDR3 amino acids: CASRRGLNYGYTF. CDR3 DNA: TGCGCCAGCCGCAGGGGTTTGAACTATGGCTACACCTTC.

The CDR3 spells CASSPTTGLMNTEAFF. DNA of the CDR3: TGTGCCAGCTCACCCACGACAGGACTGATGAACACTGAAGCTTTCTTT. The rearrangement joins TRBV18 to TRBJ1-1; D might be TRBD1 (6 bases). CDR1 is KGHSH, CDR2 LQKENI, per germline. The CDR3 totals 16 residues. Trimming stripped 3 bases from V and 0 bases from J, with 14 bases between.

The rearrangement joins TRBV12-3 or TRBV12-4 to TRBJ1-1; TRBD1 matches at 8 bases. V was clipped by 5 bases and J by 7 bases; unmatched bases: 6. The CDR3 runs 13 residues. The CDR3 nucleotides are TGTGCCAGCAGTACCGGGACAGGCTTTGAAGCTTTCTTT. It yields the protein CASSTGTGFEAFF.

For this clone: This sample includes further DNA sequences coding for the same CDR3. This chain links TRBV5-1 with TRBJ1-2; 7 nucleotides agree with TRBD1. This CDR3 spans 14 amino acids. J was trimmed by 2 bases and V by 2 bases; bases with no gene match: 3. Germline values: CDR1 SGHRS, CDR2 YFSETQ. The CDR3 sequence: CASSLGQANYGYTF. Here the CDR3 DNA reads TGCGCCAGCAGCTTAGGACAGGCGAACTATGGCTACACCTTC. Together with reference TRBV5-1 and TRBJ1-2, the CDR3 gives the full variable domain: KAGVTQTPRYLIKTRGQQVTLSCSPISGHRSVSWYQQTPGQGLQFLFEYFSETQRNKGNFPGRFSGRQFSNSRSEMNVSTLELGDSALYLCASSLGQANYGYTFGSGTRLTVV.

The CDR3 nucleotides read TGTGCCAGCTCACCATATGAGGGAGGCTACACCTTC. Its translation is CASSPYEGGYTF. J is TRBJ1-2 and V is TRBV18; D gene unclear. Germline values: CDR1 KGHSH, CDR2 LQKENI. CDR3 size: 12 residues. V gave up 2 bases and J gave up 8 bases, with 9 bases separating them.

The chain couples TRBV21-1 to TRBJ1-4. TRBV21-1 is classified as a pseudogene. The CDR3 is 14 amino acids. The CDR3 DNA follows: TGTGCCAGCACCGGGGGATCAGGGAATGAAAAACTGTTTTTT. Protein sequence: CASTGGSGNEKLFF.

J is TRBJ2-1 and V is TRBV19; 9 nucleotides match TRBD1. V was pared by 5 bases and J by 6 bases, with 2 bases of the junction left unmatched. This CDR3 is 13 amino acids long. CDR1 and CDR2 from the germline V gene are LNHDA and SQIVND (reference sequence). The CDR3 protein is CASSGTGLNEQFF. The CDR3, as DNA: TGTGCCAGTAGTGGGACAGGGCTCAATGAGCAGTTCTTC. The variable domain in full, completed from reference TRBV19 and TRBJ2-1, reads DGGITQSPKYLFRKEGQNVTLSCEQNLNHDAMYWYRQDPGQGLRLIYYSQIVNDFQKGDIAEGYSVSREKKESFPLTVTSAQKNPTAFYLCASSGTGLNEQFFGPGTRLTVL.

CDR3 region: CASSVAGTASDEAFF. CDR3 DNA sequence: TGTGCCAGCAGCGTAGCCGGGACAGCCTCCGACGAAGCTTTCTTT. The V gene is TRBV9, the J gene TRBJ1-1; 7 bases match TRBD1. Germline V gives CDR1 SGDLS, CDR2 YYNGEE. The CDR3 is made up of 15 amino acids. With 0 bases clipped from V and 8 bases from J, the junction kept 10 bases outside the gene matches.

The V gene is TRBV21-1, the J gene TRBJ1-2. TRBV21-1 is a pseudogene. CDR3 length: 15 amino acids. The CDR3 sequence: CASSSYRDFVYGYTF. The CDR3, as DNA: TGTGCCAGCAGCAGCTACCGGGACTTTGTCTATGGCTACACCTTC.

The chain combines TRBV12-3 or TRBV12-4 with TRBJ1-1; TRBD1 aligns across 7 bases. Trimming at V came to 8 bases and at J to 9 bases, leaving 12 bases not matched to a gene. The CDR3 runs to 13 residues. The CDR3 DNA reads TGTGCCAGCCCCGGAGGGGGCCGGGGTAAAGCTTTCTTT. Translating gives CASPGGGRGKAFF.

The chain carries TRBV4-1 and TRBJ2-1; D unresolved. The germline V and J ends were trimmed by 4 bases and 6 bases, with 13 bases remaining between them. From germline, CDR1 is MGHRA and CDR2 YSYEKL. The CDR3 loop spans 14 amino acids. CDR3 bases: TGCGCCAGCAGCCGAGGCGCCGACCTCAATGAGCAGTTCTTC. Translating it yields CASSRGADLNEQFF.

The chain joins TRBV19 to TRBJ2-1, with 7 bases fitting TRBD1. With V trimmed by 5 bases and J by 9 bases, 7 bases remained unmatched. This CDR3 is built from 13 residues. CDR1 is LNHDA and CDR2 is SQIVND in the germline V gene (reference sequence). The CDR3: CASSLAPGGEQFF. In DNA form, the CDR3 reads TGTGCCAGTAGTCTTGCACCAGGGGGTGAGCAGTTCTTC.

The chain recombines TRBV20-1 with TRBJ1-3, with 7 bases that match TRBD1. CDR1 DFQATT and CDR2 SNEGSKA come from the germline V gene (reference sequence). After removal of 3 bases from V and 3 bases from J, the junction contained 8 bases not matched to a gene. The CDR3 totals 15 residues. The CDR3 region has the DNA TGCAGTGCTAGTGGCGGTAGGGGGCTTGGAAACACCATATATTTT. The encoded protein is CSASGGRGLGNTIYF.

The count of this clone is one. This sequence joins TRBV7-6 and TRBJ1-1; D remains unclear. Germline loops: CDR1 SGHVS, CDR2 FNYEAQ. The CDR3 is 13 amino acids. V shed 8 bases and J shed 5 bases, with 15 bases lying between them. The CDR3 loop reads CASGEDVATEAFF. In DNA, the CDR3 is TGTGCCAGCGGAGAAGATGTGGCGACTGAAGCTTTCTTT.